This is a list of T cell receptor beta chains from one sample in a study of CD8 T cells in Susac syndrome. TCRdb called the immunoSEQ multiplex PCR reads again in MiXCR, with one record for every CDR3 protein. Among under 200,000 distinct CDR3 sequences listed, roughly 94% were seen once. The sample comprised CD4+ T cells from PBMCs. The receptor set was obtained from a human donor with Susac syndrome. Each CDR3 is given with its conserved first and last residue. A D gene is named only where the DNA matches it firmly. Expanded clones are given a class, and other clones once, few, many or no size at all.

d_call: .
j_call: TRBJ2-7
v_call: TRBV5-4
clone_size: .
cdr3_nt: TGTGCCAGCAGCTTCCCAGGGACCTCCTACGAGCAGTACTTC
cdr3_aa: CASSFPGTSYEQYF

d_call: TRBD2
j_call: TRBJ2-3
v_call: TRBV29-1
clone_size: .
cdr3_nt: TGCAGCGTTGATCTTATAGCGGGGGCCCGGGGAGATACGCAGTATTTT
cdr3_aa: CSVDLIAGARGDTQYF

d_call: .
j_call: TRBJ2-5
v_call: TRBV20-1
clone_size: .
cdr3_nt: TGCAGTGCTACGGCAGACAGGTTGGAGACCCAGTACTTC
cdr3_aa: CSATADRLETQYF

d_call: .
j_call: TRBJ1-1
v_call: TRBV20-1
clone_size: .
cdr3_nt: TGCAGTGCTAGAGAGGATACCAGGGAGGACACTGAAGCTTTCTTT
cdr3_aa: CSAREDTREDTEAFF

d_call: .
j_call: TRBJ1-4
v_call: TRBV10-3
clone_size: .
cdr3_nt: TGTGCCATCAGTGAGTCGACCCTGGAAAAACTGTTTTTT
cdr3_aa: CAISESTLEKLFF

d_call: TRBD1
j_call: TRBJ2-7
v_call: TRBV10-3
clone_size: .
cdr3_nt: TGTGCCACCGGACAGGGCTCCTACGAGCAGTACTTC
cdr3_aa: CATGQGSYEQYF

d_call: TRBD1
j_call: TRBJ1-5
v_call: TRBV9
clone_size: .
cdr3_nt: TGTGCCAGCAGCGCCTCGACAGGGATCCAGCCCCAGCATTTT
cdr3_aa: CASSASTGIQPQHF

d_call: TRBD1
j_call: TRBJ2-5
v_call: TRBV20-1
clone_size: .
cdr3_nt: TGCAGTGCTGATACAGGGGCCTTGGTGACCCAGTACTTC
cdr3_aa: CSADTGALVTQYF

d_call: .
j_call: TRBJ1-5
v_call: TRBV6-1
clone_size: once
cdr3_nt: TGTGCCATCCCGATGGGGACTGTTATAGCAAATCAGCCCCAGCATTTT
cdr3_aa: CAIPMGTVIANQPQHF

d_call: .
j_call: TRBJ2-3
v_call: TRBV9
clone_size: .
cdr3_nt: TGTGCCAGCAGCTCCTCACCCCCTTATACGCAGTATTTT
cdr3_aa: CASSSSPPYTQYF

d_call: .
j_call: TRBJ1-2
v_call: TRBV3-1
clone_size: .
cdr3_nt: TGTGCCAGCAGCCAAGACGGTAGCTATGGCTACACCTTC
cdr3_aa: CASSQDGSYGYTF

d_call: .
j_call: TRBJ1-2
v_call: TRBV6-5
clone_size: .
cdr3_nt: TGTGCCAGCAGTGCCGGACGAACCCATGGCTACACCTTC
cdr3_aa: CASSAGRTHGYTF

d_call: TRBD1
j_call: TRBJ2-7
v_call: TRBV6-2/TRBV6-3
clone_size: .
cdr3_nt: TGTGCCAGCAGTTACTCCGGGACAGGGGGTAAGGAGCAGTACTTC
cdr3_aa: CASSYSGTGGKEQYF

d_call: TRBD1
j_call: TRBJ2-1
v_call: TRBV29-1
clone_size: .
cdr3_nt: TGCAGCGTTACCGGGACAGGGTTGGATGAGCAGTTCTTC
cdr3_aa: CSVTGTGLDEQFF

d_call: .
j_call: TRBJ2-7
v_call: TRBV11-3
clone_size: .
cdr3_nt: TGTGCCAGCAGCTTAGATGGCTACGAGCAGTACTTC
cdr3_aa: CASSLDGYEQYF

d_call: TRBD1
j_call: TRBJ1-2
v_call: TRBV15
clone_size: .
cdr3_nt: TGTGCCACCAGCAATGACAGGGGCTATGGCTACACCTTC
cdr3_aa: CATSNDRGYGYTF

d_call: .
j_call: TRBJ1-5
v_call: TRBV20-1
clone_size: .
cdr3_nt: TGCAGTGCCTTAAGTAGCGACAGCCAGTCGTGGAATCAGCCCCAGCATTTT
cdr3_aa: CSALSSDSQSWNQPQHF

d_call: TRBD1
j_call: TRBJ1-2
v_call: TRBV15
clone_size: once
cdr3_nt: TGTGCCACCAGCGGCTCCAGGGACAGATATGGCTACACCTTC
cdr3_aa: CATSGSRDRYGYTF

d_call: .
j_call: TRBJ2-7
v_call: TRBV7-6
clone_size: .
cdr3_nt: TGTGCCAGCAGTCCATTGAGACAGGTTCCCGAGCAGTACTTC
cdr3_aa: CASSPLRQVPEQYF

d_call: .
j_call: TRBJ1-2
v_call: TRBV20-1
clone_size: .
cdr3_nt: TGCAGTGCTAGAGATGGGGCCGCCAGGGACTCTAACTATGGCTACACCTTC
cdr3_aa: CSARDGAARDSNYGYTF

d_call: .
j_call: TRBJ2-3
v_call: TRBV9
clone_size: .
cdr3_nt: TGTGCCAGCAGTGATGGGACCACAGATACGCAGTATTTT
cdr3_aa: CASSDGTTDTQYF

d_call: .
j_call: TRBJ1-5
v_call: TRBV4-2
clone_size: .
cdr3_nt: TGTGCCAGCAGCCAAGAACTGACAGGCAATCAGCCCCAGCATTTT
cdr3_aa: CASSQELTGNQPQHF

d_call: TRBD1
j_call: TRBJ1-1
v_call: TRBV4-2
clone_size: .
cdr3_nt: TGTGCCAGCAGCCAGGACAGGGGATCTGAAGCTTTCTTT
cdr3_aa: CASSQDRGSEAFF

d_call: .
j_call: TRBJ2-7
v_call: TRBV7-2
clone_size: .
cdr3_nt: TGTGCCAGCAGTGTAGCCAGGAGCTACGAGCAGTACTTC
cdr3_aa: CASSVARSYEQYF

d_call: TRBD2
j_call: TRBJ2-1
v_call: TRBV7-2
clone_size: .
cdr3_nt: TGTGCCAGCAGCTCCCGTAGCGGGGGGGCCGGGTATGAGCAGTTCTTC
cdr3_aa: CASSSRSGGAGYEQFF

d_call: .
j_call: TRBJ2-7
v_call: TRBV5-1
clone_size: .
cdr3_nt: TGCGCCAGCAGCTCAGGTAGTACCTCGACCTACGAGCAGTACTTC
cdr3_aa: CASSSGSTSTYEQYF

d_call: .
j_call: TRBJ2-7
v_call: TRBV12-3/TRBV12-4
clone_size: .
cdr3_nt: TGTGCCAGCAGTTTTTCTCAGCCACCCTACGAGCAGTACTTC
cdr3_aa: CASSFSQPPYEQYF

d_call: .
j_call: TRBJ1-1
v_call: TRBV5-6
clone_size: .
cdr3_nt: TGTGCCAGCTCACCGGACAGTGAGAACACTGAAGCTTTCTTT
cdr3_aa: CASSPDSENTEAFF

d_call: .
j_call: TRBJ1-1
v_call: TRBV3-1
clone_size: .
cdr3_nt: TGTGCCAGCAGCCAAGGAAACAGTAGGTTGACTGAAGCTTTCTTT
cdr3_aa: CASSQGNSRLTEAFF

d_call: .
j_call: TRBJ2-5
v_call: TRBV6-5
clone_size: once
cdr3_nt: TGTGCCAGCAGTTACTCGAGCTTGAGAGGAGAGACCCAGTACTTC
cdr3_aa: CASSYSSLRGETQYF

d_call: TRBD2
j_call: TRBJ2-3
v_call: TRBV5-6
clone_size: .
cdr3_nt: TGTGCCAGCAGCTTCCTAGCGGGGGGTCACGAGGATACGCAGTATTTT
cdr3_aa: CASSFLAGGHEDTQYF

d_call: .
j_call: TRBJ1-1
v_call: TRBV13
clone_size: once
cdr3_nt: TGTGCCAGCAGCTTAGTCAGAGATATGAACACTGAAGCTTTCTTT
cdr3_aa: CASSLVRDMNTEAFF

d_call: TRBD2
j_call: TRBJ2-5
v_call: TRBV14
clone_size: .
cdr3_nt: TGTGCCAGCAGCTTAGCGGGGGGCACGAAGACCCAGTACTTC
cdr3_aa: CASSLAGGTKTQYF

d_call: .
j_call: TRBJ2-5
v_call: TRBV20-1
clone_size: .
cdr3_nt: TGCAGTGCTAGTCATGTAAACTCAGAGACCCAGTACTTC
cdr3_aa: CSASHVNSETQYF

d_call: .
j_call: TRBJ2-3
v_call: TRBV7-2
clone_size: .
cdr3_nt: TGTGCCAGCAGCTTAGAGGTAGTTCTGGATACGCAGTATTTT
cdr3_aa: CASSLEVVLDTQYF

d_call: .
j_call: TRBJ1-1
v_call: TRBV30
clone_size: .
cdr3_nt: TGTGCCTGGAAGGTAATGAACACTGAAGCTTTCTTT
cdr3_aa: CAWKVMNTEAFF

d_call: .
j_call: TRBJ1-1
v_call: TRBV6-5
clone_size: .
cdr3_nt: TGTGCCAGCAGCCGCAGGGTAGGCACTGAAGCTTTCTTT
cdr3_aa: CASSRRVGTEAFF

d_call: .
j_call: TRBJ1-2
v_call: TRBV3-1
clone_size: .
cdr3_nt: TGTGCCAGCAGCCAAGTACCTAATAGTGGCTACACCTTC
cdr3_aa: CASSQVPNSGYTF

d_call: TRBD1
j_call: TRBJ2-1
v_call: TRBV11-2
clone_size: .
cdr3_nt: TGTGCCAGCAGCCCGGGGACAGGGGCCAGCTACAATGAGCAGTTCTTC
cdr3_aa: CASSPGTGASYNEQFF